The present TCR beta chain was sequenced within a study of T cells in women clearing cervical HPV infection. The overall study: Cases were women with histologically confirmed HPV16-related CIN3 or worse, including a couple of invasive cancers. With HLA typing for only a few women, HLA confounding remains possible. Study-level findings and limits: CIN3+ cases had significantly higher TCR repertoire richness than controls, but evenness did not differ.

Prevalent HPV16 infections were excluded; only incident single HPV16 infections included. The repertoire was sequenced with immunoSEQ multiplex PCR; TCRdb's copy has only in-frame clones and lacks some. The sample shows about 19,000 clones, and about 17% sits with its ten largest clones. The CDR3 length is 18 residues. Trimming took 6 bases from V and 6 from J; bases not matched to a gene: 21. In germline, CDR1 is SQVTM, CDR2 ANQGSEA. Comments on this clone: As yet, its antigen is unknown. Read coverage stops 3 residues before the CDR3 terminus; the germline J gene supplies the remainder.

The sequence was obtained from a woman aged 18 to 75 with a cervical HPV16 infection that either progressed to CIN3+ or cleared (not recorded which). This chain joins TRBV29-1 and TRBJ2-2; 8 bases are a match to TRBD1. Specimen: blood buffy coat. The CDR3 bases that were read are TGCAGCGTCCTCTCTGTAGTGCAGGGGGCTGGCGGAGCCGGGGAG. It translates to CSVLSVVQGAGGAGE. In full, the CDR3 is CSVLSVVQGAGGAGELFF.